The 20 T cell receptor beta chains given below trace back to one sample, sequenced in a study of T cell changes during pregnancy in multiple sclerosis. Profiled with immunoSEQ multiplex PCR; TCRdb holds only in-frame clones, not every one. The table records approximately 40,000 clones, about 87% of them present only once. The specimen was peripheral blood, collected in the first trimester of pregnancy. These receptor sequences come from a female donor in good health, enrolled as a control in a pregnancy study.

The genes are TRBV4-2 and TRBJ2-5, with 8 bases fitting TRBD2. With 2 bases clipped from V and 5 bases from J, the junction kept 19 bases outside the gene matches. In germline, CDR1 is LGHNA, CDR2 YNFKEQ. There are 19 residues in the CDR3. CDR3 sequence reads: CASSQIHGGAELEEETQYF. In DNA, the CDR3 is TGTGCCAGCAGCCAAATCCACGGGGGGGCCGAATTAGAGGAGGAGACCCAGTACTTC.

This chain joins TRBV5-1 and TRBJ2-3; D might be TRBD2 (7 bases). Germline loops: CDR1 SGHRS, CDR2 YFSETQ. The germline V and J ends were trimmed by 0 bases and 0 bases, with 11 bases remaining between them. The CDR3 is made up of 16 amino acids. The CDR3 spells CASSLGGGGSTDTQYF. The CDR3, as DNA: TGCGCCAGCAGCTTGGGAGGCGGGGGCAGCACAGATACGCAGTATTTT.

This chain links TRBV18 with TRBJ1-2; D gene ambiguous. CDR1 and CDR2 from the germline V gene are KGHSH and LQKENI. CDR3 length equals 13 residues. V was trimmed by 3 bases and J by 8 bases, leaving 13 bases between them. CDR3 amino acids: CASSPLFYEGYTF. The DNA for the CDR3 is TGTGCCAGCTCACCCCTTTTTTACGAGGGCTACACCTTC.

This chain's CDR3 is CATSSTSGGSYNEQFF. CDR3 nucleotide sequence: TGTGCCACCAGCAGTACTAGCGGGGGCTCCTACAATGAGCAGTTCTTC. V is TRBV15 and J is TRBJ2-1, with TRBD2 matching 11 bases. CDR1 is LNHNV, CDR2 YYDKDF, per germline (reference sequence). This CDR3 is built from 16 residues. With V trimmed by 3 bases and J by 0 bases, 1 base remained unmatched. The whole variable domain, filled in from reference TRBV15 and TRBJ2-1, reads DAMVIQNPRYQVTQFGKPVTLSCSQTLNHNVMYWYQQKSSQAPKLLFHYYDKDFNNEADTPDNFQSRRPNTSFCFLDIRSPGLGDTAMYLCATSSTSGGSYNEQFFGPGTRLTVL.

This chain joins TRBV5-4 and TRBJ2-1, with TRBD1 matching over 8 bases. This CDR3 has 15 residues. CDR1 is SGHNT, CDR2 YYREEE, per germline (reference sequence). Trimming removed 5 bases from V and 1 base from J; junction bases left unmatched: 5. CDR3 bases: TGTGCCAGCAGGGACCGGGACAGGTCCTACAATGAGCAGTTCTTC. Protein: CASRDRDRSYNEQFF.

This clone was picked up one time. V usage is TRBV7-2 and J usage is TRBJ1-2; no reliable D call. V was trimmed by 1 base and J by 4 bases, leaving 10 bases between them. The CDR3 is 14 residues long. Per the germline V gene, CDR1 is SGHTA and CDR2 is FQGNSA. The CDR3 bases are TGTGCCAGCAGCTTAGAAAGGCAGGTCTATGGCTACACCTTC. Translated: CASSLERQVYGYTF.

V gene TRBV10-3 combines with J gene TRBJ1-4; no clear D gene. Trimming cost V 10 bases and J 0 bases, with 9 bases left between them. CDR1 is ENHRY, CDR2 SYGVKD, per germline. The CDR3 contains 13 residues. CDR3 residues: CATAGATNEKLFF. CDR3 coding DNA: TGTGCCACCGCGGGTGCAACTAATGAAAAACTGTTTTTT.

The rearrangement joins TRBV4-1 to TRBJ2-3, with a possible D match to TRBD1 (5 bases). V was cut by 0 bases and J by 4 bases, with 11 bases left in between. Germline CDR1 MGHRA, CDR2 YSYEKL. This CDR3 spans 15 amino acids. CDR3 bases: TGCGCCAGCAGCCAAGATTCAGGGCCTCCAGATACGCAGTATTTT. It yields the protein CASSQDSGPPDTQYF.

This clone showed up just once. The genes are TRBV7-2 and TRBJ2-7, with D possibly TRBD2 on 6 matching bases. The CDR3 loop spans 15 amino acids. V lost 5 bases, J lost 2 bases, and 16 bases lay in between. Germline loops: CDR1 SGHTA, CDR2 FQGNSA. The CDR3: CASSEGLGKTYEQYF. CDR3 coding DNA: TGTGCCAGCAGCGAGGGACTCGGGAAGACCTACGAGCAGTACTTC. The full variable domain, rest sourced from reference TRBV7-2 and TRBJ2-7, is GAGVSQSPSNKVTEKGKDVELRCDPISGHTALYWYRQSLGQGLEFLIYFQGNSAPDKSGLPSDRFSAERTGGSVSTLTIQRTQQEDSAVYLCASSEGLGKTYEQYFGPGTRLTVT.

The chain employs TRBV5-6 and TRBJ2-7; 12 bases match TRBD1. From germline, CDR1 is SGHDT and CDR2 YYEEEE. V dropped 1 base and J dropped 7; count of bases not matched to a gene: 9. This CDR3 is built from 16 residues. The CDR3 DNA sequence: TGTGCCAGCAGCTTGCTTGGGACAGGGGGCTTGAGGGAGCAGTACTTC. It is translated as CASSLLGTGGLREQYF.

V is TRBV6-4 and J is TRBJ1-2; 12 bases align to TRBD1. The germline V gene encodes CDR1 MRHNA and CDR2 SNTAGT. The V segment lost 4 bases and the J segment 7 bases; nucleotides outside the gene matches: 10. CDR3 length: 16 amino acids. CDR3 sequence: CASSANSGTGGSGYTF. The CDR3 DNA sequence: TGTGCCAGCAGTGCCAATTCCGGGACAGGGGGCTCTGGCTACACCTTC.

The rearrangement uses TRBV5-1 and TRBJ2-2; D is perhaps TRBD2 (6 bases). Germline-derived CDR1 and CDR2 are SGHRS and YFSETQ. This CDR3 has 15 residues. Trimming took off 0 bases at V and 4 bases at J, with 10 bases between the two ends. The CDR3 region has the DNA TGCGCCAGCAGCTTGGACTCAGCGGGCACCGGGGAGCTGTTTTTT. Its translation: CASSLDSAGTGELFF.

In nucleotides, the CDR3 is TGTGCCAGCAGCCCGGTCAGGCGTAACACCGGGGAGCTGTTTTTT. Translating gives CASSPVRRNTGELFF. V and J are TRBV7-3 and TRBJ2-2; D is unclear. V shed 5 bases and J shed 2 bases, with 12 bases lying between them. Germline CDR1 SGHTA, CDR2 FQGTGA. The CDR3 runs to 15 residues.

The chain is built from TRBV5-1 and TRBJ2-5, with 8 bases aligning to TRBD1. The germline CDR1 and CDR2 sequences are SGHRS and YFSETQ. There are 16 residues in the CDR3. V lost 3 bases to trimming and J lost 1 base; unmatched junction nucleotides: 8. CDR3 sequence: CASSYGQGIGQETQYF. Written as DNA, the CDR3 is TGCGCCAGCAGCTACGGACAGGGCATAGGCCAAGAGACCCAGTACTTC.

This clone is labeled medium-sized (0.01 to 0.1%). The CDR3 sequence: CASIGNGFLYPATEAFF. In nucleotides, the CDR3 is TGCGCCAGCATCGGGAATGGGTTTCTTTACCCGGCCACTGAAGCTTTCTTT. The chain uses TRBV23-1 and TRBJ1-1; D gene ambiguous. TRBV23-1 is recorded as an ORF, its role being uncertain. V gave up 7 bases and J gave up 4 bases, with 25 bases separating them. CDR3 size: 17 residues.

The chain carries TRBV18 and TRBJ1-1; 7 positions agree with TRBD1. The CDR3 is 15 residues long. CDR1 is KGHSH, CDR2 LQKENI, per germline. Germline trimming cut 5 bases from V and 4 bases from J; bases unmatched to any gene: 10. The CDR3 loop is CASSSEGAGFTEAFF. The CDR3 DNA reads TGTGCCAGCTCATCCGAGGGGGCAGGATTCACTGAAGCTTTCTTT.

This clone was seen a handful of times. The rearrangement links TRBV4-2 to TRBJ1-2; D is uncertain. The V end lost 4 bases, the J end lost 4 bases, and 10 bases lay between the germline ends. The CDR3 extends over 13 amino acids. Germline V gene lookup returns CDR1 LGHNA and CDR2 YNFKEQ. In DNA form, the CDR3 reads TGTGCCAGCAGCCGGGGAGGTGGCTATGGCTACACCTTC. Residues: CASSRGGGYGYTF.

The J gene is TRBJ2-1, the V gene TRBV6-1, with 11 bases lining up with TRBD2. CDR1 and CDR2 (germline): MNHNS, SASEGT. The CDR3 consists of 14 residues. Germline trimming cut 3 bases from V and 6 bases from J; bases unmatched to any gene: 1. The CDR3 DNA follows: TGTGCCAGCAGTGATAGCGGGAGGGCCAATGAGCAGTTCTTC. Amino acids: CASSDSGRANEQFF.

The CDR3 nucleotides are TGTGCCAGCAGCCCGACTTCCAGGGTAGATACGCAGTATTTT. Translating it yields CASSPTSRVDTQYF. V is TRBV7-2 and J is TRBJ2-3; D may be TRBD1 (5 bases). This CDR3 is built from 14 residues. V lost 5 bases and J lost 5, with 14 bases in between. From germline, CDR1 is SGHTA and CDR2 FQGNSA.

The chain couples TRBV29-1 to TRBJ2-5, with 7 bases lining up with TRBD2. The V gene end was trimmed by 7 bases and the J gene end by 2 bases; junction bases not matched to a gene: 7. This CDR3 has 13 residues. From germline, CDR1 is SQVTM and CDR2 ANQGSEA. In nucleotides, the CDR3 is TGCAGCGCGGGAGGAGTGGGGCAAGAGACCCAGTACTTC. This codes for CSAGGVGQETQYF.